Included here is one T cell receptor (beta chain) sequence, with context. Its target is not known. Both 60 Vbeta primers and 13 Jbeta primers went into the PCR. Profiling relied on immunoSEQ multiplex PCR, and the TCRdb table lists in-frame clones only, not all of them. Of 200,000 to 300,000 clones in the sample, 84% were seen once. This sample stems from a study of cytomegalovirus exposure and HLA in healthy donors. Notes on the study in general: In a later analysis, specific HLA alleles were associated with some 16,000 TCR beta sequences at a 0.05 false discovery rate. Some V segments (TRBV6-2 and TRBV6-3 among them) were excluded as indistinguishable. The authors later linked a missense DCLRE1C variant to TCR beta V- and J-gene trimming. Earlier analysis yielded a pattern in which most TCR beta V segments were productive about 90% or about 30% of the time.

Trimming cost V 4 bases and J 1 base, with 2 bases left between them. Germline loops: CDR1 GTSNPN, CDR2 SVGIG (reference sequence). CDR3 length: 11 residues. The sample was PBMCs. The TCR sequence derives from a woman aged 40 to 49 in good health and CMV-seropositive. This rearrangement joins TRBV30 to TRBJ2-1; D gene unclear. CDR3 coding DNA: TGTGCCTGGACTTCCTACAATGAGCAGTTCTTC. Translating it yields CAWTSYNEQFF.